The next 27 T cell receptor beta chains were all read from a single sample in a study of regulatory T cells in long-lasting Graves disease (dated by TCRdb to the early 2020s). The intended sense of this specimen's time point label: newly diagnosed GD, antithyroid drugs for less than 3 months. For both TCR sequencing and RNA sequencing, RNA was extracted from PBMCs using TRIzol. Preparation of the library involved multiplex PCR. The data were produced on an Illumina HiSeq 4000. TCR beta libraries were built with iRepertoire HTBI primers and Arm-PCR amplification of CDR3 regions. Starting from the raw public reads, TCRdb applied fastp trimming at Q25, assembled clones with MiXCR and retained in-frame beta chains. Rows merge per CDR3 protein into single entries with the most common DNA and genes. Recorded for this sample are about 360,000 distinct CDR3 sequences; 15% to 20% of them occurred a single time. Jointly, the top ten make up 20% of the sample.

These data were likewise used in another study, on T cells in Graves' hyperthyroidism and ophthalmopathy.

The sequencing used peripheral blood mononuclear cells (PBMCs), collected at new diagnosis, from a patient treated with antithyroid drugs. Receptors originate from a woman between 18 and 29 years old with Graves disease. Donor details come from another sample of the same person, matched by shared clones.

There are a few counts of this clonotype. The V call is TRBV4-2, the J call TRBJ2-1; perhaps TRBD1 as D (5 bases). The CDR3 sequence is 12 residues long. Trimming removed 3 bases at V and 11 bases at J, with 11 bases between. The V gene's germline CDR1 is LGHNA and CDR2 YNFKEQ. The CDR3 spells CASSQGQRQQFF. In nucleotides, the CDR3 is TGTGCCAGCAGCCAGGGGCAAAGACAGCAGTTCTTC.

This clonotype has more than one count but fewer than ten. The chain carries TRBV20-1 and TRBJ2-7; TRBD2 aligns across 8 bases. The CDR3 has 16 residues. Germline V gene data show CDR1 as DFQATT and CDR2 as SNEGSKA (reference sequence). Unmatched junction bases numbered 10, after V lost 0 bases and J lost 3 bases. CDR3 protein: CSARDPTGGPLYEQYF. The CDR3 region has the DNA TGCAGTGCTAGAGATCCGACGGGAGGGCCGCTCTACGAGCAGTACTTC.

This clonotype was found many times. This chain connects TRBV20-1 to TRBJ1-4; TRBD1 is a possible D gene (5 bases). The germline V and J ends were trimmed by 3 bases and 4 bases, with 9 bases remaining between them. CDR1 and CDR2 (germline): DFQATT, SNEGSKA (reference sequence). This CDR3 is 13 amino acids long. The CDR3 nucleotides are TGCAGTGCTAGGATGGGGCTTAATGAAAAACTGTTTTTT. Amino acid sequence: CSARMGLNEKLFF.

The sample holds many counts of this clonotype. V gene TRBV2 combines with J gene TRBJ2-7, with D possibly TRBD2 on 6 matching bases. This CDR3 comprises 13 residues. V lost 5 bases, J lost 5 bases, and 13 bases lay in between. Germline CDR1 is SNHLY and CDR2 is FYNNEI. CDR3 residues: CASSQEGVDEQYF. The CDR3 DNA follows: TGTGCCAGCAGTCAGGAGGGAGTGGACGAGCAGTACTTC.

This clonotype has a count of ten or more. The gene calls are TRBV28 and TRBJ2-1; D is perhaps TRBD2 (6 bases). CDR3 length: 14 residues. The germline V gene encodes CDR1 MDHEN and CDR2 SYDVKM. V was clipped by 4 bases and J by 8 bases, with 15 bases between them. In DNA form, the CDR3 reads TGTGCCAGCAGTTCCCCGACTAGTGCCGATGAGCAGTTCTTC. It specifies CASSSPTSADEQFF.

This clonotype showed up many times. The rearrangement joins TRBV12-3 or TRBV12-4 to TRBJ1-3; no clear D. Between the trimmed V and J ends, which lost 3 bases and 0 bases, there was a span of 6 bases. The CDR3 has 14 amino acids. The DNA of the CDR3 is TGTGCCAGCAGTTTCGATAGCTCTGGAAACACCATATATTTT. Translation: CASSFDSSGNTIYF.

The chain joins TRBV5-6 to TRBJ1-1; D call uncertain. The germline V gene has CDR1 SGHDT and CDR2 YYEEEE. V dropped 3 bases and J dropped 4 bases, with 13 bases sitting between them. The CDR3 has 14 residues. The CDR3 DNA reads TGTGCCAGCAGCTCCCCTCCCTTTTCCACTGAAGCTTTCTTT. This sequence encodes CASSSPPFSTEAFF. Looking up the rest from reference TRBV5-6 and TRBJ1-1 gives the full variable domain: DAGVTQSPTHLIKTRGQQVTLRCSPKSGHDTVSWYQQALGQGPQFIFQYYEEEERQRGNFPDRFSGHQFPNYSSELNVNALLLGDSALYLCASSSPPFSTEAFFGQGTRLTVV.

A word on this clonotype: This sequence may be a read error, since a much larger clone differs from it by one base. The chain employs TRBV7-9 and TRBJ2-5; D possibly uses TRBD1 or TRBD2 (5 bases each). V dropped 5 bases and J dropped 5 bases, with 18 bases sitting between them. Germline loops: CDR1 SEHNR, CDR2 FQNEAQ (reference sequence). The CDR3 length is 15 residues. CDR3 region: CASSHKSGRLETQYF. The CDR3 DNA follows: TGTGCCAGCAGCCACAAATCGGGACGCCTTGAGACCCAGTACTTC.

This clonotype occurred many times. V gene TRBV28 combines with J gene TRBJ2-1, with D hard to call. CDR1 and CDR2 (germline): MDHEN, SYDVKM. V was shortened by 5 bases and J by 2 bases, with 7 bases between the two germline ends. The CDR3 loop spans 13 amino acids. The chain's CDR3 is CASSSRAYNEQFF. The CDR3 DNA follows: TGTGCCAGCAGTAGCCGGGCCTACAATGAGCAGTTCTTC.

To note about this clonotype: This may arise from a read error, as a much more abundant clone is one base away. The chain joins TRBV6-5 to TRBJ2-7; 9 bases are a match to TRBD1. CDR1 is MNHEY and CDR2 is SVGAGI in the germline V gene. The CDR3 is 16 residues long. The CDR3 region has the DNA TGTGCCAGCAGTTCGACTCCGGGACAGGGCTTCTACGAGCAGCACTTC. Its protein is CASSSTPGQGFYEQHF.

The V call is TRBV19, the J call TRBJ2-3, with a possible D match to TRBD1 (6 bases). The V and J ends lost 8 bases and 3 bases respectively, with 9 bases between them. Germline V gives CDR1 LNHDA, CDR2 SQIVND (reference sequence). The CDR3 length is 12 residues. The CDR3 loop reads CASVQGTDTQYF. CDR3 DNA sequence: TGTGCCAGTGTCCAGGGGACAGATACGCAGTATTTT.

There are many counts of this clonotype. This chain connects TRBV2 to TRBJ2-1; TRBD2 matches at 8 bases. The V and J ends lost 6 bases and 6 bases, in that order; junction bases with no gene match: 7. The CDR3 contains 14 residues. Germline CDR1 reads SNHLY; CDR2 reads FYNNEI. DNA of the CDR3: TGTGCCAGCAGGGCCGGGACTAGTTTCAATGAGCAGTTCTTC. Translated, it gives CASRAGTSFNEQFF.

At least ten counts were recorded for this clonotype. One end of the junction is discordant with germline, which a read error may explain. The chain uses TRBV5-1 and TRBJ2-7; D may be TRBD2 (5 bases). This CDR3 has 14 residues. CDR1 and CDR2 from the germline V gene are SGHRS and YFSETQ. The CDR3 coding sequence is TGTGCCAGCAGCTTAGAGGGCGGCACCTACGAGCAGTACTTC. Translating it yields CASSLEGGTYEQYF. Together with reference TRBV5-1 and TRBJ2-7, the CDR3 gives the full variable domain: KAGVTQTPRYLIKTRGQQVTLSCSPISGHRSVSWYQQTPGQGLQFLFEYFSETQRNKGNFPGRFSGRQFSNSRSEMNVSTLELGDSALYLCASSLEGGTYEQYFGPGTRLTVT.

This clonotype has only a few counts. The chain employs TRBV7-9 and TRBJ1-5; D is uncertain. Germline V gene sequence: CDR1 SEHNR, CDR2 FQNEAQ (reference sequence). This CDR3 contains 15 residues. With 1 base removed from V and 6 bases from J, the gap between germline ends came to 13 bases. This CDR3 reads CASSLGGPSGQPQHF. CDR3 nucleotides: TGTGCCAGCAGCTTAGGTGGGCCGTCGGGTCAGCCCCAGCATTTT.

V and J are TRBV7-2 and TRBJ1-5, with D uncertain. CDR3 length: 15 residues. The germline gives CDR1 SGHTA, CDR2 FQGNSA. The V end lost 1 base, the J end lost 1 base, and 8 bases lay between the germline ends. CDR3 residues: CASSLGTFSNQPQHF. The CDR3 region has the DNA TGTGCCAGCAGCTTAGGAACATTCAGCAATCAGCCCCAGCATTTT.

This clonotype appeared many times. The chain links TRBV3-1 to TRBJ1-1; D is unresolved. The V and J ends lost 1 base and 4 bases respectively, with 10 bases between them. CDR1 and CDR2 from the germline V gene are LGHDT and YNNKEL (reference sequence). This CDR3 contains 14 residues. The CDR3 spells CASSQGPLSTEAFF. The CDR3 nucleotides read TGTGCCAGCAGCCAAGGGCCGTTGAGCACTGAAGCTTTCTTT.

The chain links TRBV7-9 to TRBJ1-1; 8 bases match TRBD1. Germline trimming cut 2 bases from V and 4 bases from J; bases unmatched to any gene: 9. CDR3 length: 16 residues. CDR1 is SEHNR, CDR2 FQNEAQ, per germline (reference sequence). The DNA of the CDR3 is TGTGCCAGCAGCTTAACCTCAGCAGGGGGCGGCACTGAAGCTTTCTTT. The encoded protein is CASSLTSAGGGTEAFF.

This clonotype was seen a handful of times. The CDR3 is CASSLSGPKNTGELFF. As DNA, the CDR3 is TGTGCCAGCAGCTTAAGCGGGCCGAAGAACACCGGGGAGCTGTTTTTT. This chain connects TRBV5-4 to TRBJ2-2; perhaps TRBD2 as D (6 bases). Germline V gene sequence: CDR1 SGHNT, CDR2 YYREEE (reference sequence). The CDR3 consists of 16 residues. V lost 2 bases and J 1 base, leaving 12 bases between the germline ends.

In its sample, this clonotype was seen many times. The genes are TRBV30 and TRBJ1-2; TRBD1 is a possible D gene (6 bases). The CDR3 is 12 residues long. Trimming stripped 0 bases from V and 6 bases from J, with 8 bases between. Germline CDR1 GTSNPN, CDR2 SVGIG (reference sequence). The CDR3 DNA reads TGTGCCTGGAGTGTCCCAGGGGATGGCTACACCTTC. It specifies CAWSVPGDGYTF.

This clonotype was recorded at least ten times. J is TRBJ2-5 and V is TRBV2; tentatively, D is TRBD1 or TRBD2 (5 bases each). CDR1 SNHLY and CDR2 FYNNEI come from the germline V gene. The CDR3 is made up of 14 amino acids. Trimming removed 5 bases from V and 3 bases from J, with 13 bases in between. Here the CDR3 reads CASSWWGKEETQYF. CDR3 bases: TGTGCCAGCAGTTGGTGGGGGAAAGAAGAGACCCAGTACTTC.

This clonotype was observed many times. The chain joins TRBV2 to TRBJ1-1; a weak D match, TRBD1 (6 bases). The CDR3 length is 15 residues. Germline V gene sequence: CDR1 SNHLY, CDR2 FYNNEI. Between the trimmed V and J ends, which lost 7 bases and 2 bases, there was a span of 17 bases. The DNA of the CDR3 is TGTGCCAGCAATTGGGGGCCCCTTGCAAACACTGAAGCTTTCTTT. Translation gives CASNWGPLANTEAFF.

Regarding this clonotype: Possible read error: a much larger clone is one base away. This chain connects TRBV6-4 to TRBJ1-5; TRBD1 matches 9 bases. V gave up 2 bases and J gave up 11 bases; unmatched junction bases: 4. Per germline, CDR1 MRHNA and CDR2 SNTAGT. The CDR3 loop spans 13 amino acids. The CDR3 sequence is CASSDGQGLAQHF. In DNA, the CDR3 is TGTGCCAGCAGTGACGGACAGGGGTTGGCCCAGCATTTT.

This clonotype was detected only a few times. The CDR3 protein is CATSDPRMTSGRDNEQFF. The CDR3 DNA follows: TGTGCCACCAGTGATCCCCGTATGACTAGCGGGAGAGACAATGAGCAGTTCTTC. This chain links TRBV24-1 with TRBJ2-1; 12 bases agree with TRBD2. V gave up 3 bases and J gave up 5 bases; unmatched junction bases: 10. The CDR3 has 18 amino acids. Germline CDR1 and CDR2: KGHDR and SFDVKD.

This clonotype has a handful of counts. V usage is TRBV20-1 and J usage is TRBJ2-2; D unresolved. Germline assignment: CDR1 DFQATT and CDR2 SNEGSKA (reference sequence). The CDR3 extends over 15 amino acids. Deletions cut 3 bases from V and 4 bases from J, with 15 bases between. CDR3 residues: CSARSDLESTGELFF. In DNA form, the CDR3 reads TGCAGTGCTAGGTCCGATCTGGAATCCACCGGGGAGCTGTTTTTT.

This clonotype was seen at least ten times. In nucleotides, the CDR3 is TGCGCCAGCAGCTTGGGGGTGGGACTGGACTACAATGAGCAGTTCTTC. This sequence encodes CASSLGVGLDYNEQFF. This sequence joins TRBV5-1 and TRBJ2-1; TRBD2 might be the D (6 bases). The CDR3 contains 16 residues. CDR1 and CDR2 from the germline V gene are SGHRS and YFSETQ. Trimming took off 0 bases at V and 3 bases at J, with 13 bases between the two ends.

The sample holds many counts of this clonotype. The V call is TRBV30, the J call TRBJ2-1; TRBD1 is a possible D gene (6 bases). Germline lookup yields CDR1 GTSNPN and CDR2 SVGIG (reference sequence). V was trimmed by 2 bases and J by 2 bases, leaving 13 bases between them. The CDR3 extends over 15 amino acids. The CDR3 region is CAWSTQGRPYNEQFF. CDR3 DNA sequence: TGTGCCTGGAGTACACAGGGTCGGCCCTACAATGAGCAGTTCTTC.

Concerning this clonotype itself: This may stem from a read error, because a much larger clone lies one nucleotide away. This chain joins TRBV11-2 and TRBJ2-5, with D perhaps matching TRBD2 (6 bases). The CDR3 contains 14 residues. Germline lookup yields CDR1 SGHAT and CDR2 FQNNGV. The CDR3 sequence is CAGSRQGLGETQYF. The CDR3 nucleotides are TGTGCCGGCAGCCGCCAGGGACTTGGGGAGACCCAGTACTTC.